One and the same sample provided the 26 T cell receptor beta chains below, sequenced in a study of cytomegalovirus exposure and HLA in healthy donors. Vbeta (60) and Jbeta (13) primers were used in the PCR. The method was immunoSEQ multiplex PCR; TCRdb's version includes in-frame clones alone and lacks a portion of them. The sample has fewer than 250,000 clones, around 79% seen once. Sequencing was carried out using PBMCs. Every receptor here comes from a woman aged 18-29 years in good health and CMV-seronegative.

The gene calls are TRBV9 and TRBJ2-7; 7 positions agree with TRBD2. Germline assignment: CDR1 SGDLS and CDR2 YYNGEE. With V trimmed by 2 bases and J by 4 bases, 6 bases remained unmatched. The CDR3 has 14 residues. The CDR3 is CASSVGGSNYEQYF. The CDR3 DNA follows: TGTGCCAGCAGCGTGGGCGGGAGTAATTACGAGCAGTACTTC.

This chain connects TRBV6-6 to TRBJ1-4; 8 bases match TRBD1. The CDR3 covers 14 residues. The junction had 5 bases not matched to a gene; V was cut back by 6 bases and J by 5 bases. The germline CDR1 and CDR2 sequences are MNHNY and SVGAGI (reference sequence). CDR3 residues: CASSHRDRNEKLFF. CDR3 nucleotide sequence: TGTGCCAGCAGCCACCGGGACAGGAATGAAAAACTGTTTTTT.

CDR3 nucleotide sequence: TGTGCCAGTAGTCGGGGAACTATTAATGAAAAACTGTTTTTT. This translates into CASSRGTINEKLFF. This chain connects TRBV19 to TRBJ1-4; D ambiguous. Germline-derived CDR1 and CDR2 are LNHDA and SQIVND (reference sequence). This CDR3 comprises 14 residues. Trimming took off 5 bases at V and 4 bases at J, with 11 bases between the two ends.

This chain joins TRBV7-2 and TRBJ2-7; TRBD2 agrees at 9 bases. Germline V gene data show CDR1 as SGHTA and CDR2 as FQGNSA. V trimming: 5 bases; J trimming: 2 bases; junction bases outside the gene matches: 4. The CDR3 totals 14 residues. CDR3 sequence (DNA): TGTGCCAGCAGCCCGACTAGCGGAACCTACGAGCAGTACTTC. Encoded protein: CASSPTSGTYEQYF.

The genes are TRBV27 and TRBJ1-2; weak D call: TRBD1 (5 bases). Per germline, CDR1 MNHEY and CDR2 SMNVEV (reference sequence). The CDR3 consists of 14 residues. The V gene lost 5 bases and the J gene lost 0 bases, with 10 bases spanning the gap. Here the CDR3 reads CASSGGYSNYGYTF. CDR3 DNA: TGTGCCAGCAGTGGGGGGTATTCTAACTATGGCTACACCTTC.

This clone was detected only a few times. The chain has TRBV4-1 and TRBJ1-5; 7 nucleotides line up with TRBD1. The CDR3 covers 14 residues. After removal of 3 bases from V and 4 bases from J, the junction contained 3 bases not matched to a gene. CDR1 MGHRA and CDR2 YSYEKL come from the germline V gene. DNA for the CDR3: TGCGCCAGCAGCCATCGACAGGGTAATCAGCCCCAGCATTTT. Residues: CASSHRQGNQPQHF.

This clone was seen just once. The chain carries TRBV28 and TRBJ2-5; 8 bases agree with TRBD1. Trimming took 6 bases from V and 4 from J; bases not matched to a gene: 10. The CDR3 loop spans 15 amino acids. The germline V gene has CDR1 MDHEN and CDR2 SYDVKM. CDR3 loop: CASRSDRGVGETQYF. As DNA, the CDR3 is TGTGCCAGCAGGTCCGACAGGGGTGTGGGAGAGACCCAGTACTTC.

V is TRBV5-1 and J is TRBJ1-1, with TRBD1 matching 7 bases. The CDR3 sequence is 13 residues long. Germline trimming cut 3 bases from V and 4 bases from J; bases unmatched to any gene: 3. Germline loops: CDR1 SGHRS, CDR2 YFSETQ. CDR3 sequence (DNA): TGCGCCAGCAGCTCGACAGGGAGCACTGAAGCTTTCTTT. It encodes CASSSTGSTEAFF.

The chain combines TRBV28 with TRBJ2-2, with D possibly being TRBD1 (5 bases). CDR1 is MDHEN, CDR2 SYDVKM, per germline. The length of the CDR3 is 14 residues. V was trimmed by 3 bases and J by 4 bases, leaving 9 bases between them. CDR3 region: CASSLVGRTGELFF. The CDR3 DNA reads TGTGCCAGCAGTTTGGTGGGGCGCACCGGGGAGCTGTTTTTT.

V usage is TRBV6-6 and J usage is TRBJ2-7; 9 positions agree with TRBD1. Looked up from germline, CDR1 is MNHNY and CDR2 is SVGAGI (reference sequence). CDR3 size: 14 residues. With V trimmed by 0 bases and J by 3 bases, 0 bases remained unmatched. CDR3: CASSYSTGGYEQYF. CDR3 in DNA: TGTGCCAGCAGTTACTCGACAGGGGGCTACGAGCAGTACTTC.

This clone appeared a few times. The gene calls are TRBV7-9 and TRBJ2-3; 8 nucleotides agree with TRBD1. Germline CDR1 is SEHNR and CDR2 is FQNEAQ (reference sequence). The length of the CDR3 is 15 residues. Trimming removed 5 bases from V and 2 bases from J; junction bases left unmatched: 6. CDR3 bases: TGTGCCAGCAGCCGAGGACAGGGCCTCACAGATACGCAGTATTTT. It specifies CASSRGQGLTDTQYF.

The V gene is TRBV2, the J gene TRBJ1-2, with a weak D call TRBD1 (5 bases). The CDR3 extends over 15 amino acids. V was trimmed by 3 bases and J by 2 bases, leaving 13 bases between them. Germline assignment: CDR1 SNHLY and CDR2 FYNNEI. CDR3: CASSEVGGINYGYTF. The CDR3 DNA sequence: TGTGCCAGCAGTGAGGTCGGGGGAATAAACTATGGCTACACCTTC.

The chain is built from TRBV30 and TRBJ1-1; 9 bases line up with TRBD1. After removal of 4 bases from V and 5 bases from J, the junction contained 11 bases not matched to a gene. Looked up from germline, CDR1 is GTSNPN and CDR2 is SVGIG (reference sequence). The CDR3 totals 15 residues. Written as DNA, the CDR3 is TGTGCCTGGATGGGGGACAGGGCCCCGAATACTGAAGCTTTCTTT. Translation: CAWMGDRAPNTEAFF.

The CDR3 DNA sequence: TGTGCCAGCAGCCCACAGAACACACAGAGAATGAACACTGAAGCTTTCTTT. This encodes CASSPQNTQRMNTEAFF. This chain uses TRBV2 with TRBJ1-1; D unclear. V was cut by 6 bases and J by 0 bases, with 20 bases left in between. Germline V gene sequence: CDR1 SNHLY, CDR2 FYNNEI. The CDR3 runs to 17 residues.

CDR3 region: CASRRGGSMNTEAFF. The DNA of the CDR3 is TGTGCCAGCAGGAGGGGGGGGTCAATGAACACTGAAGCTTTCTTT. The J gene is TRBJ1-1, the V gene TRBV6-5; weak D call: TRBD1 (6 bases). Per the germline V gene, CDR1 is MNHEY and CDR2 is SVGAGI. The V and J ends lost 6 bases and 0 bases respectively, with 14 bases between them. The CDR3 is made up of 15 amino acids.

This rearrangement joins TRBV19 to TRBJ1-5; TRBD1 might be the D (5 bases). Trimming took off 4 bases at V and 4 bases at J, with 11 bases between the two ends. Germline V gene lookup returns CDR1 LNHDA and CDR2 SQIVND (reference sequence). There are 14 residues in the CDR3. In nucleotides, the CDR3 is TGTGCCAGTAGTAAAGGGGCCCTGAATCAGCCCCAGCATTTT. Residues: CASSKGALNQPQHF.

V is TRBV12-5 and J is TRBJ2-5, with D uncertain. Germline values: CDR1 LGHNT, CDR2 FRNRAP. CDR3 size: 19 residues. Trimming took off 0 bases at V and 2 bases at J, with 22 bases between the two ends. Written as DNA, the CDR3 is TGTGCTAGTGGTTTGGTATTCGATAGTAGTCTAGTGGATCAAGAGACCCAGTACTTC. Residues: CASGLVFDSSLVDQETQYF.

The genes are TRBV5-4 and TRBJ1-1; 10 bases map to TRBD1. CDR3 size: 16 residues. Per germline, CDR1 SGHNT and CDR2 YYREEE (reference sequence). Trimming cost V 7 bases and J 5 bases; bases outside gene matches: 14. The CDR3 loop is CASQVDRGRVGTEAFF. The CDR3 DNA follows: TGTGCCAGCCAAGTTGACAGGGGGCGAGTGGGAACTGAAGCTTTCTTT.

The chain employs TRBV6-5 and TRBJ2-7; TRBD1 agrees at 9 bases. The CDR3 runs 15 residues. Trimming took 6 bases from V and 4 from J; bases not matched to a gene: 10. Germline V gene lookup returns CDR1 MNHEY and CDR2 SVGAGI. This CDR3 reads CASRGPGQGRYEQYF. In nucleotides, the CDR3 is TGTGCCAGCAGGGGGCCGGGACAGGGAAGGTACGAGCAGTACTTC.

The CDR3 reads CASSLGQGGETEAFF. CDR3 in DNA: TGTGCCAGCAGCCTGGGACAGGGGGGGGAAACTGAAGCTTTCTTT. The chain has TRBV11-3 and TRBJ1-1; TRBD1 matches at 11 bases. With 5 bases clipped from V and 5 bases from J, the junction kept 7 bases outside the gene matches. The CDR3 has 15 residues. Germline assignment: CDR1 SGHNT and CDR2 YENEEA.

The chain joins TRBV6-5 to TRBJ2-7; TRBD2 matches at 12 bases. The V segment lost 2 bases and the J segment 3 bases; nucleotides outside the gene matches: 5. The germline gives CDR1 MNHEY, CDR2 SVGAGI. This CDR3 region has 16 residues. CDR3 DNA sequence: TGTGCCAGCAGTTACGGGACTAGCGGGTCATACTACGAGCAGTACTTC. Translation gives CASSYGTSGSYYEQYF.

The chain uses TRBV19 and TRBJ1-6; 8 nucleotides align to TRBD1. The CDR3 is made up of 14 amino acids. Germline CDR1 is LNHDA and CDR2 is SQIVND (reference sequence). The trim removed 6 bases at V and 8 bases at J, leaving 6 bases unmatched. CDR3 amino acids: CASSWTGPDSPLHF. CDR3 DNA sequence: TGTGCCAGTAGCTGGACAGGGCCGGATTCACCCCTCCACTTT.

The CDR3 region has the DNA TGTGCCAGCAGCTTGGCGGACAGCAACTACGAGCAGTACTTC. Translation: CASSLADSNYEQYF. The chain is built from TRBV5-6 and TRBJ2-7; tentative D call: TRBD1 (6 bases). This CDR3 contains 14 residues. Deletions cut 0 bases from V and 3 bases from J, with 10 bases between. CDR1 SGHDT and CDR2 YYEEEE come from the germline V gene.

CDR3 bases: TGTGCCAGCAGTTCCCAGCGGCAGGGGCTGAAGCCCCAGCATTTT. As protein: CASSSQRQGLKPQHF. The chain carries TRBV6-6 and TRBJ1-5, with D tentatively TRBD1 (6 bases). Trimming cost V 4 bases and J 8 bases, with 18 bases left between them. CDR1 and CDR2 (germline): MNHNY, SVGAGI (reference sequence). This CDR3 has 15 residues.

V and J are TRBV15 and TRBJ1-5, with TRBD1 matching over 7 bases. The CDR3 is made up of 17 amino acids. Germline V gene sequence: CDR1 LNHNV, CDR2 YYDKDF (reference sequence). Trimming removed 0 bases from V and 6 bases from J; junction bases left unmatched: 11. CDR3 sequence (DNA): TGTGCCACCAGCAGAGATCGAGGGACAGTAGCAGGTCAGCCCCAGCATTTT. It encodes CATSRDRGTVAGQPQHF.

The chain has TRBV7-8 and TRBJ1-6; D unresolved. CDR3 length: 16 residues. V dropped 1 base and J dropped 8 bases, with 15 bases sitting between them. Per germline, CDR1 SGHVS and CDR2 FQNEAQ. The CDR3 DNA reads TGTGCCAGCAGCTTAGATTCCCCGGGGATAGATTCACCCCTCCACTTT. Protein sequence: CASSLDSPGIDSPLHF.